This T cell receptor (beta chain) was obtained from a study of cytomegalovirus exposure and HLA in healthy donors. Findings and limits, study-wide: Rare TCR sequences dominated, though some public TCRs recurred in many donors.

The PCR was carried out with 60 Vbeta primers and 13 Jbeta primers. The method was immunoSEQ multiplex PCR; TCRdb's version includes in-frame clones alone and lacks a portion of them. The repertoire holds under 200,000 clones, with approximately 80% as singletons. With respect to this clone: Its antigen is not identified.

Regarding donors, all were healthy bone marrow donors. The CDR3 is made up of 14 amino acids. The V end lost 0 bases, the J end lost 3 bases, and 9 bases lay between the germline ends. CDR1 and CDR2 from the germline V gene are MNHEY and SVGAGI. The receptor's source is a woman in her 30s in good health and CMV-seropositive. This chain uses TRBV6-5 with TRBJ2-7; D is ambiguous. Sequences were obtained from PBMCs. The chain's CDR3 is CASSYSVAVYEQYF. The CDR3 DNA follows: TGTGCCAGCAGTTACTCGGTGGCGGTCTACGAGCAGTACTTC.